Below, 30 T cell receptor beta chains from the same sample are listed, as sequenced in a study of shared clonotypes between healthy human individuals. The repertoire was sequenced with immunoSEQ multiplex PCR; TCRdb's copy has only in-frame clones and lacks some. The sample lists about 770,000 clones, over 55% occurring once. Sequenced material: memory CD4+ T cells sorted from blood. Subset defined: CD45RA-negative fraction. These TCRs come from a woman aged 30 to 39 in good health.

The chain has TRBV14 and TRBJ1-4; D call uncertain. V lost 1 base and J lost 6, with 15 bases in between. CDR3 length: 16 residues. Germline assignment: CDR1 SGHDN and CDR2 FVKESK. This chain's CDR3 is CASSQVHGSEDEKLFF. For the CDR3, the DNA is TGTGCCAGCAGCCAAGTGCACGGCAGTGAAGATGAAAAACTGTTTTTT.

The chain employs TRBV5-4 and TRBJ2-6; unclear D gene. V was pared by 2 bases and J by 0 bases, with 9 bases between. Germline V CDR1 and CDR2: SGHNT, YYREEE (reference sequence). The CDR3 length is 16 residues. CDR3 DNA: TGTGCCAGCAGCTTTCGTTACTTCTCTGGGGCCAACGTCCTGACTTTC. This codes for CASSFRYFSGANVLTF.

The chain is built from TRBV6-6 and TRBJ2-3; no clear D gene. The germline V and J ends were trimmed by 2 bases and 2 bases, with 8 bases remaining between them. Germline lookup yields CDR1 MNHNY and CDR2 SVGAGI (reference sequence). The CDR3 has 14 amino acids. For the CDR3, the DNA is TGTGCCAGCAGTTACCTCACAGTCACAGATACGCAGTATTTT. It specifies CASSYLTVTDTQYF.

V and J are TRBV27 and TRBJ2-1; 8 positions match TRBD1. This CDR3 region has 16 residues. Germline V gene data show CDR1 as MNHEY and CDR2 as SMNVEV (reference sequence). J lost 3 bases, V lost 6 bases, and 10 bases had no gene match. The CDR3 reads CASSSGRTGSYNEQFF. For the CDR3, the DNA is TGTGCCAGCAGCTCGGGAAGGACAGGGAGCTACAATGAGCAGTTCTTC.

The rearrangement joins TRBV5-1 to TRBJ2-1, with D perhaps matching TRBD1 (5 bases). V lost 6 bases to trimming and J lost 0 bases, with 13 bases between them. Germline lookup yields CDR1 SGHRS and CDR2 YFSETQ. The CDR3 contains 15 residues. The CDR3 sequence: CASTPDSNSYNEQFF. The CDR3 DNA reads as TGCGCCAGCACCCCCGACAGCAACTCCTACAATGAGCAGTTCTTC.

With respect to this clone: This CDR3 is also generated by other DNA sequences in the sample. The chain recombines TRBV5-1 with TRBJ2-3; 7 bases are shared with TRBD2. CDR3 length: 15 residues. The V segment lost 4 bases and the J segment 3 bases; nucleotides outside the gene matches: 8. Germline V gene sequence: CDR1 SGHRS, CDR2 YFSETQ. The CDR3 DNA reads as TGCGCCAGCAGCAGCTCGGGGAGGGAAACAGATACGCAGTATTTT. Its translation: CASSSSGRETDTQYF.

CDR3: CASSEKRDSYNEQFF. The CDR3 DNA sequence: TGTGCCAGCAGTGAAAAGCGGGACTCCTACAATGAGCAGTTCTTC. The chain has TRBV25-1 and TRBJ2-1; 7 bases are shared with TRBD2. Trimming removed 2 bases from V and 0 bases from J; junction bases left unmatched: 1. CDR3 length equals 15 residues. Germline CDR1 is MGHDK and CDR2 is SYGVNS.

This rearrangement joins TRBV5-1 to TRBJ2-1; 7 nucleotides match TRBD2. The V gene end was trimmed by 0 bases and the J gene end by 7 bases; junction bases not matched to a gene: 7. CDR3 length: 15 amino acids. Germline V lookup: CDR1 SGHRS, CDR2 YFSETQ. This chain's CDR3 is CASSLVAGVENEQFF. The CDR3 DNA reads TGCGCCAGCAGCTTGGTGGCGGGAGTGGAAAATGAGCAGTTCTTC.

At least ten counts were recorded for this clone. The chain combines TRBV29-1 with TRBJ1-2; D is possibly TRBD1 (5 bases). Germline-derived CDR1 and CDR2 are SQVTM and ANQGSEA. The CDR3 runs to 14 residues. Trimming removed 3 bases from V and 1 base from J, with 12 bases in between. The CDR3 loop reads CSVDQGSGNYGYTF. The CDR3 nucleotides are TGCAGCGTTGACCAGGGCAGCGGTAACTATGGCTACACCTTC. The complete variable domain, with remaining parts taken from reference TRBV29-1 and TRBJ1-2, reads SAVISQKPSRDICQRGTSLTIQCQVDSQVTMMFWYRQQPGQSLTLIATANQGSEATYESGFVIDKFPISRPNLTFSTLTVSNMSPEDSSIYLCSVDQGSGNYGYTFGSGTRLTVV.

The V gene is TRBV7-8, the J gene TRBJ2-5; D is uncertain. V gave up 4 bases and J gave up 10 bases, with 10 bases separating them. The CDR3 covers 11 residues. The germline V gene encodes CDR1 SGHVS and CDR2 FQNEAQ. DNA of the CDR3: TGTGCCAGCAGCTACCTCTGGGACCAGTACTTC. Protein: CASSYLWDQYF.

This clone has only a few counts. This sequence joins TRBV4-2 and TRBJ2-5, with D perhaps given as TRBD1 or TRBD2 (5 bases each). Germline V gene sequence: CDR1 LGHNA, CDR2 YNFKEQ. The V gene lost 4 bases and the J gene lost 3 bases, with 18 bases spanning the gap. CDR3 length: 16 residues. The CDR3 region has the DNA TGTGCCAGCAGCCGTTCCGGGGCCCAAGAGGAAGAGACCCAGTACTTC. It yields the protein CASSRSGAQEEETQYF.

This clone occurred a few times. The rearrangement uses TRBV28 and TRBJ2-2, with 11 bases identical to TRBD2. Germline V gives CDR1 MDHEN, CDR2 SYDVKM. The CDR3 extends over 15 amino acids. V dropped 3 bases and J dropped 7; count of bases not matched to a gene: 4. This CDR3 reads CASSFSLAGVGELFF. The CDR3 nucleotides are TGTGCCAGCAGTTTCTCACTAGCGGGAGTCGGGGAGCTGTTTTTT.

Only a few counts were recorded for this clone. The chain joins TRBV19 to TRBJ2-4; no definite D call. The CDR3 runs to 14 residues. Germline values: CDR1 LNHDA, CDR2 SQIVND (reference sequence). Trimming left V 3 bases short and J 6 bases short, with 12 bases between. The CDR3 nucleotides are TGTGCCAGTAGTATGGGTGGTACGGGAAACATTCAGTACTTC. It is translated as CASSMGGTGNIQYF.

The chain has TRBV2 and TRBJ2-3; 7 bases line up with TRBD1. CDR1 is SNHLY, CDR2 FYNNEI, per germline. Unmatched junction bases numbered 5, after V lost 3 bases and J lost 5 bases. This CDR3 region has 14 residues. The CDR3 spells CASSDKGAVDTQYF. In nucleotides, the CDR3 is TGTGCCAGCAGTGATAAGGGGGCCGTAGATACGCAGTATTTT. The whole variable domain, remainder taken from reference TRBV2 and TRBJ2-3, is EPEVTQTPSHQVTQMGQEVILRCVPISNHLYFYWYRQILGQKVEFLVSFYNNEISEKSEIFDDQFSVERPDGSNFTLKIRSTKLEDSAMYFCASSDKGAVDTQYFGPGTRLTVL.

The chain has TRBV2 and TRBJ1-5, with TRBD1 identical over 8 bases. The CDR3 extends over 17 amino acids. Germline trimming cut 2 bases from V and 9 bases from J; bases unmatched to any gene: 15. Germline V CDR1 and CDR2: SNHLY, FYNNEI. The CDR3 region has the DNA TGTGCCAGCAGTGAAAACGGACAGGGAACGGGGAATGCGCCCCAGCATTTT. It is translated as CASSENGQGTGNAPQHF.

This clone has only a few counts. The chain has TRBV7-3 and TRBJ2-1, with 10 bases aligning to TRBD1. V lost 5 bases, J lost 7 bases, and 8 bases stayed unmatched. Germline lookup yields CDR1 SGHTA and CDR2 FQGTGA. The CDR3 consists of 15 residues. The CDR3 coding sequence is TGTGCCAGCAGCCCGATGGGGACAGGGGCAAATGAGCAGTTCTTC. It is translated as CASSPMGTGANEQFF.

This clone came up a few times. The chain has TRBV7-9 and TRBJ2-5; 8 bases are shared with TRBD2. Germline CDR1 and CDR2: SEHNR and FQNEAQ (reference sequence). The CDR3 spans 16 residues. V was clipped by 5 bases and J by 5 bases; unmatched bases: 13. Written as DNA, the CDR3 is TGTGCCAGCAGCCAAGCCCACAGGACGGGAGGGGAGACCCAGTACTTC. Translating gives CASSQAHRTGGETQYF.

This clone was seen a single time. The chain has TRBV18 and TRBJ2-7; the D gene is possibly TRBD2 (5 bases). The CDR3 covers 12 residues. Trimming removed 5 bases from V and 3 bases from J, with 8 bases in between. The germline V gene has CDR1 KGHSH and CDR2 LQKENI. CDR3 protein: CASSIRGYEQYF. CDR3 nucleotides: TGTGCCAGCTCAATTCGGGGCTACGAGCAGTACTTC. Full variable domain (missing parts from reference TRBV18 and TRBJ2-7): NAGVMQNPRHLVRRRGQEARLRCSPMKGHSHVYWYRQLPEEGLKFMVYLQKENIIDESGMPKERFSAEFPKEGPSILRIQQVVRGDSAAYFCASSIRGYEQYFGPGTRLTVT.

Worth noting for this clone: The identical CDR3 is also encoded by other nucleotide sequences in the sample. The chain carries TRBV11-2 and TRBJ2-5; D is unresolved. Trimming pared 0 bases from V and 1 base from J, leaving 6 bases between. CDR1 and CDR2 from the germline V gene are SGHAT and FQNNGV. The CDR3 has 14 residues. For the CDR3, the DNA is TGTGCCAGCAGCTTAGATAGAGGCCAAGAGACCCAGTACTTC. Translating gives CASSLDRGQETQYF.

This clone was observed many times. The V and J genes are TRBV28 and TRBJ2-5; 12 bases match TRBD2. The J call is uncertain, as TRBJ2-7 better fits the DNA end. This CDR3 has 15 residues. Germline CDR1 reads MDHEN; CDR2 reads SYDVKM. CDR3 sequence (DNA): TGTGCCAGCAGTTCCCTAGCGGGAGGGCCCTACGAGCAGTACTTC. This sequence encodes CASSSLAGGPYEQYF.

V is TRBV7-2 and J is TRBJ1-1; no firm D call. This CDR3 contains 13 residues. Germline loops: CDR1 SGHTA, CDR2 FQGNSA. V was clipped by 2 bases and J by 1 base, with 5 bases between them. As DNA, the CDR3 is TGTGCCAGCAGCTTAAACAGGAACACTGAAGCTTTCTTT. Translating gives CASSLNRNTEAFF.

The chain couples TRBV7-9 to TRBJ2-3; perhaps D is TRBD1 or TRBD2 (6 bases each). The CDR3 sequence is 14 residues long. Germline CDR1 SEHNR, CDR2 FQNEAQ (reference sequence). Trimming stripped 2 bases from V and 6 bases from J, with 12 bases between. The CDR3 spells CASSLQGGLDTQYF. The CDR3, as DNA: TGTGCCAGCAGCTTACAAGGGGGACTGGATACGCAGTATTTT.

The genes are TRBV6-5 and TRBJ2-2, with D tentatively TRBD2 (6 bases). The CDR3 has 16 residues. V dropped 4 bases and J dropped 4 bases, with 16 bases sitting between them. Germline values: CDR1 MNHEY, CDR2 SVGAGI. CDR3: CASSLDSSSGTGELFF. The CDR3 DNA follows: TGTGCCAGCAGTTTAGACTCCAGTAGCGGCACCGGGGAGCTGTTTTTT.

The CDR3 DNA follows: TGTGCCAGCTTATTATTCTACGAGCAGTACTTC. This encodes CASLLFYEQYF. The chain recombines TRBV6-1 with TRBJ2-7; D call uncertain. The CDR3 sequence is 11 residues long. Trimming stripped 8 bases from V and 3 bases from J, with 8 bases between. CDR1 is MNHNS, CDR2 SASEGT, per germline.

The V and J genes are TRBV18 and TRBJ2-1, with 10 bases that match TRBD2. Germline assignment: CDR1 KGHSH and CDR2 LQKENI. The CDR3 totals 14 residues. V dropped 6 bases and J dropped 9; count of bases not matched to a gene: 8. In DNA form, the CDR3 reads TGTGCCAGCTCTACTAGCGGGGACGGTTTTGAGCAGTTCTTC. This codes for CASSTSGDGFEQFF. Full variable domain (rest looked up from reference TRBV18 and TRBJ2-1): NAGVMQNPRHLVRRRGQEARLRCSPMKGHSHVYWYRQLPEEGLKFMVYLQKENIIDESGMPKERFSAEFPKEGPSILRIQQVVRGDSAAYFCASSTSGDGFEQFFGPGTRLTVL.

J is TRBJ2-7 and V is TRBV14, with D possibly TRBD1 on 5 matching bases. V was shortened by 4 bases and J by 5 bases, with 18 bases between the two germline ends. The CDR3 totals 15 residues. Per the germline V gene, CDR1 is SGHDN and CDR2 is FVKESK. The CDR3 bases are TGTGCCAGCAGCCTACAATGGTCAGGGATTAACGAGCAGTACTTC. The encoded protein is CASSLQWSGINEQYF.

This clone was seen once. J is TRBJ1-5 and V is TRBV5-8, with a tentative D call TRBD1 (5 bases). V was clipped by 3 bases and J by 0 bases, with 13 bases between them. The CDR3 has 16 residues. Per germline, CDR1 SGHTS and CDR2 YDEGEE. CDR3 nucleotide sequence: TGTGCCAGCAGCTACTATGGGGGGGATAGCAATCAGCCCCAGCATTTT. Translated: CASSYYGGDSNQPQHF.

The chain couples TRBV7-2 to TRBJ2-3; unclear D gene. V dropped 7 bases and J dropped 2 bases, with 10 bases sitting between them. The CDR3 spans 13 residues. Germline lookup yields CDR1 SGHTA and CDR2 FQGNSA. In nucleotides, the CDR3 is TGTGCCAGCACCCTACAGTTCACAGATACGCAGTATTTT. Its translation: CASTLQFTDTQYF.

This clone was detected only a few times. The J gene is TRBJ2-1, the V gene TRBV27; TRBD2 aligns across 10 bases. The CDR3 covers 15 residues. Germline CDR1 reads MNHEY; CDR2 reads SMNVEV (reference sequence). V shed 3 bases, J shed 9 bases, and the junction held 8 bases outside the gene matches. CDR3: CASSFTSGRAGEQFF. The CDR3 region has the DNA TGTGCCAGCAGTTTTACCAGCGGGAGGGCCGGTGAGCAGTTCTTC.

This clone occurred many times. This rearrangement joins TRBV4-1 to TRBJ2-6, with a tentative D call TRBD1 (6 bases). V lost 4 bases, J lost 0 bases, and 10 bases lay in between. CDR3 length: 16 residues. Germline V gene sequence: CDR1 MGHRA, CDR2 YSYEKL. This CDR3 is CASSRTQGSGANVLTF. CDR3 nucleotide sequence: TGCGCCAGCAGCCGCACACAGGGCTCTGGGGCCAACGTCCTGACTTTC.